This TCR beta chain was recovered during a study of CD4 T cell repertoires in COVID-19. TCRdb keeps only in-frame clones here, not all; method: immunoSEQ multiplex PCR. This sample has about 75,000 clones; under 90% occur once, and the top ten carry roughly 0.58%. Germline values: CDR1 SGHRS, CDR2 YFSETQ. V lost 3 bases to trimming and J lost 7 bases, with 14 bases between them. CDR3 size: 14 residues. The chain has TRBV5-1 and TRBJ1-3; no firm D call. The sequence was collected from a human donor who had COVID-19. The source material was CD4+ T cells from peripheral blood, sampled after recovery from COVID-19. The CDR3 spells CASSSSPTGNTIYF. CDR3 DNA: TGCGCCAGCAGCTCCAGTCCTACGGGCAACACCATATATTTT.